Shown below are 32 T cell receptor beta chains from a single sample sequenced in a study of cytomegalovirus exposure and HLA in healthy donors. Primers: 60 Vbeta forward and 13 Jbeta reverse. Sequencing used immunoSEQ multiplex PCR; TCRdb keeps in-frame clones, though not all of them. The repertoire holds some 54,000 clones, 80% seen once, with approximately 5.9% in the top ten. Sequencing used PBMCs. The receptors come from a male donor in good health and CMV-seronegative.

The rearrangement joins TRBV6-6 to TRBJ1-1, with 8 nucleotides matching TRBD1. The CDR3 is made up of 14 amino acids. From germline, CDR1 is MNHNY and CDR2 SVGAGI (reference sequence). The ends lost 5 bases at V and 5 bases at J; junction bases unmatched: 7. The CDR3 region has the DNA TGTGCCAGCAGTAAGGGACAGGAAATAACTGAAGCTTTCTTT. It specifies CASSKGQEITEAFF.

The CDR3 DNA is TGTGCCAGCAGTCCTAACACCGGGGAGCTGTTTTTT. This sequence encodes CASSPNTGELFF. The V gene is TRBV6-4, the J gene TRBJ2-2; the D is unclear. CDR1 is MRHNA, CDR2 SNTAGT, per germline. The CDR3 covers 12 residues. V lost 5 bases to trimming and J lost 2 bases, with 3 bases between them.

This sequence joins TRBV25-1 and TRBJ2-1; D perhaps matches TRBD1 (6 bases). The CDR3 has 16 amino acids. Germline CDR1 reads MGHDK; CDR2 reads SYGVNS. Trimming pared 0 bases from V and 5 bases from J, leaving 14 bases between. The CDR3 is CASSEYLQGSHNEQFF. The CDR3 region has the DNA TGTGCCAGCAGTGAATATCTCCAGGGGAGTCACAATGAGCAGTTCTTC.

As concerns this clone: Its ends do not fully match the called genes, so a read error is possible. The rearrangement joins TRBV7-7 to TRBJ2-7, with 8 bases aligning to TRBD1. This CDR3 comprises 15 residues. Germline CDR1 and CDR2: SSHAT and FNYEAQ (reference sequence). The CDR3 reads CASSYPGTGAYEQYF. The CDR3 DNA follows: TGTGCTAGCAGCTACCCCGGGACAGGCGCCTACGAGCAGTACTTC. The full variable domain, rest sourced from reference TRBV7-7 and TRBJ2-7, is GAGVSQSPRYKVTKRGQDVTLRCDPISSHATLYWYQQALGQGPEFLTYFNYEAQPDKSGLPSDRFSAERPEGSISTLTIQRTEQRDSAMYRCASSYPGTGAYEQYFGPGTRLTVT.

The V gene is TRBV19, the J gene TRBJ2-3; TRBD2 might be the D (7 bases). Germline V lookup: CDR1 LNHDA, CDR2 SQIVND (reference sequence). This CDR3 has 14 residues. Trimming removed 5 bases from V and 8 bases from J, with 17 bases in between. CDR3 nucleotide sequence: TGTGCCAGTAGTTCCTCGGGGGGCCCCGGTACGCAGTATTTT. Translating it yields CASSSSGGPGTQYF.

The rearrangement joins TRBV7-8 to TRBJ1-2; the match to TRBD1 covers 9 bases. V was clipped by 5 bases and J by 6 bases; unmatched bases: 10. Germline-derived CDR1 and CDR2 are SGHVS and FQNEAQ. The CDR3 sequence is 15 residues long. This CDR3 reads CASSPPDRGGHGYTF. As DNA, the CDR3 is TGTGCCAGCAGCCCCCCGGACAGGGGAGGCCATGGCTACACCTTC.

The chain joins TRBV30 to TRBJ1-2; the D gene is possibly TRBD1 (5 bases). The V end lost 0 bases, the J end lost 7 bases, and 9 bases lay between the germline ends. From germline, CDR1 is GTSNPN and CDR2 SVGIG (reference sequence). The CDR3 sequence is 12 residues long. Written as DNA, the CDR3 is TGTGCCTGGAGTGTAGGGGAAGGTGGCTACACCTTC. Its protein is CAWSVGEGGYTF. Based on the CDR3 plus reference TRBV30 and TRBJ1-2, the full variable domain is SQTIHQWPATLVQPVGSPLSLECTVEGTSNPNLYWYRQAAGRGLQLLFYSVGIGQISSEVPQNLSASRPQDRQFILSSKKLLLSDSGFYLCAWSVGEGGYTFGSGTRLTVV.

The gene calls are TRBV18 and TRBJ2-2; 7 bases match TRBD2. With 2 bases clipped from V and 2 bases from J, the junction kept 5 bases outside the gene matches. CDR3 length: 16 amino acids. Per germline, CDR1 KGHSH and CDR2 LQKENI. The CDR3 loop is CASSPSGGHNTGELFF. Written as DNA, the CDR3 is TGTGCCAGCTCACCATCGGGAGGCCATAACACCGGGGAGCTGTTTTTT.

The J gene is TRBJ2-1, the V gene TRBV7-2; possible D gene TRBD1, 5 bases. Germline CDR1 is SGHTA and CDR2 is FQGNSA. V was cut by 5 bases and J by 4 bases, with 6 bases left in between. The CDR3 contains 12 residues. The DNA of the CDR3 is TGTGCCAGCAGCCGACAGTACAATGAGCAGTTCTTC. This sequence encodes CASSRQYNEQFF.

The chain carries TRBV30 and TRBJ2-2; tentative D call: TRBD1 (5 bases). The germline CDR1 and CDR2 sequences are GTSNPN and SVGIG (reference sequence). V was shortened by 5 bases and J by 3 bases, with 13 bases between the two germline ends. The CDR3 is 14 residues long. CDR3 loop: CAWFSRVDTGELFF. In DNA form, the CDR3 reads TGTGCCTGGTTCAGCAGGGTTGACACCGGGGAGCTGTTTTTT.

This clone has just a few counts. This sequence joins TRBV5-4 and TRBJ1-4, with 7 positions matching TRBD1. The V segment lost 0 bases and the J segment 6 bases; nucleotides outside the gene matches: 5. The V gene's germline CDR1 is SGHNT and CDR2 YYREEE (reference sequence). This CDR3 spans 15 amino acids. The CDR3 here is CASSLADRVDEKLFF. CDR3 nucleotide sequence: TGTGCCAGCAGCTTGGCCGACAGGGTGGATGAAAAACTGTTTTTT.

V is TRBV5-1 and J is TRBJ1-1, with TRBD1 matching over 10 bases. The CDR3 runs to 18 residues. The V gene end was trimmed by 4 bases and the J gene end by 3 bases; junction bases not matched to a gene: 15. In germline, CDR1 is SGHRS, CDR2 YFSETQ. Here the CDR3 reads CASSRPRDRGRGDTEAFF. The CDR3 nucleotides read TGCGCCAGCAGCCGACCCCGGGACAGGGGCCGGGGTGACACTGAAGCTTTCTTT.

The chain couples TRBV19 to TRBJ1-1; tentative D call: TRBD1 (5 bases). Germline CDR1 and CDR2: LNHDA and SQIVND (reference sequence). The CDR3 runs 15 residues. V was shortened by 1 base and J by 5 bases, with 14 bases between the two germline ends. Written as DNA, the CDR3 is TGTGCCAGTAGTATAGGAGGCCAGGGCTATACTGAAGCTTTCTTT. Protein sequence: CASSIGGQGYTEAFF. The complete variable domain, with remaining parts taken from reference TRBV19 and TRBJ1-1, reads DGGITQSPKYLFRKEGQNVTLSCEQNLNHDAMYWYRQDPGQGLRLIYYSQIVNDFQKGDIAEGYSVSREKKESFPLTVTSAQKNPTAFYLCASSIGGQGYTEAFFGQGTRLTVV.

CDR3 DNA: TGCAGCGTTGAAGTTACGGACAGTCCGTTCCACGGCTACACCTTC. Amino acids: CSVEVTDSPFHGYTF. The chain carries TRBV29-1 and TRBJ1-2, with a tentative D call TRBD1 (6 bases). This CDR3 has 15 residues. V lost 1 base and J 8 bases, leaving 20 bases between the germline ends. CDR1 and CDR2 from the germline V gene are SQVTM and ANQGSEA.

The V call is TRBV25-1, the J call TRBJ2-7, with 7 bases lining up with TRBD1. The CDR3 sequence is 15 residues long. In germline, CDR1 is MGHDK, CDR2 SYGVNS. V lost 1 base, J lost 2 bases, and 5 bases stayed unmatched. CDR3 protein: CASSESSGGTYEQYF. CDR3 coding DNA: TGTGCCAGCAGTGAATCATCAGGGGGTACCTACGAGCAGTACTTC.

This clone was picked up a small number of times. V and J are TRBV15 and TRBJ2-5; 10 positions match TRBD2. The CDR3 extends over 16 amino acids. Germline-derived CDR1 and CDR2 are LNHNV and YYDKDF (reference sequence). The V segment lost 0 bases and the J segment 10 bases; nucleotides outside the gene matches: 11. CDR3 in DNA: TGTGCCACCAGCAGAGATCTAGCGGGGGCCCCTCGTGACCAGTACTTC. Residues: CATSRDLAGAPRDQYF.

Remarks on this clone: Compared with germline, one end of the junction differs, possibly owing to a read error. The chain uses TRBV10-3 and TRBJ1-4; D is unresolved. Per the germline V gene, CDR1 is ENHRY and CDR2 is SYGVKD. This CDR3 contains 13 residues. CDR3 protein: CASSELRDEKLFF. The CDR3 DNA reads TGTGCCAGCAGTGAATTGCGGGATGAAAAACTGTTTTTT.

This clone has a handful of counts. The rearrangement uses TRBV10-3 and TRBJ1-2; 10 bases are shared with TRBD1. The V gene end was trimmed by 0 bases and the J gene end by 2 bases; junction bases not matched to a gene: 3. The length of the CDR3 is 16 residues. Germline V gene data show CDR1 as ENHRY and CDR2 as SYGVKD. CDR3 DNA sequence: TGTGCCATCAGTGAGTCAGACAGGGGGCTGAACTATGGCTACACCTTC. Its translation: CAISESDRGLNYGYTF.

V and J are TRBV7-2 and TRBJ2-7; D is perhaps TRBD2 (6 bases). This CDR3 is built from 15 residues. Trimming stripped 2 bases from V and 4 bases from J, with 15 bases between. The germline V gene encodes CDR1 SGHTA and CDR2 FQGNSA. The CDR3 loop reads CASSLFPQTRYEQYF. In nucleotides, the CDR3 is TGTGCCAGCAGCTTATTCCCCCAGACTAGGTACGAGCAGTACTTC.

DNA of the CDR3: TGTGCCGACGGGCAGGGGACCTACGAGCAGTACTTC. Encoded protein: CADGQGTYEQYF. V gene TRBV2 combines with J gene TRBJ2-7; tentative D call: TRBD1 (6 bases). The V gene lost 11 bases and the J gene lost 2 bases, with 13 bases spanning the gap. From germline, CDR1 is SNHLY and CDR2 FYNNEI. This CDR3 spans 12 amino acids.

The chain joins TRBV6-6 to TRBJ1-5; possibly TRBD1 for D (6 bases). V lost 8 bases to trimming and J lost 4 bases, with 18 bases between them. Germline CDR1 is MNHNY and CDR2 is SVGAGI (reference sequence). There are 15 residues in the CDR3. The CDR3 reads CASAIPRGNNQPQHF. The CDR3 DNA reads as TGTGCCAGCGCCATCCCCAGGGGCAATAATCAGCCCCAGCATTTT.

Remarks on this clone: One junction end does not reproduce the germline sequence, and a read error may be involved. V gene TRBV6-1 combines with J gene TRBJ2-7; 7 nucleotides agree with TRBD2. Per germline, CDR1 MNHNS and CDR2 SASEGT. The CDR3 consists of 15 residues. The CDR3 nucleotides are TGTGCTAGCAAGGCGCATGGCGGGGGTCCCTACGAGCAGTACTTC. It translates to CASKAHGGGPYEQYF.

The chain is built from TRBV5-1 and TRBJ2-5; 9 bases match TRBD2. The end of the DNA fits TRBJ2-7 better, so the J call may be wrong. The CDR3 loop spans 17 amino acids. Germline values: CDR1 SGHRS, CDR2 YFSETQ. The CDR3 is CASSLERLAENYYEQYF. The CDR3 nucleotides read TGCGCCAGCAGCTTGGAGAGACTAGCGGAAAATTACTACGAGCAGTACTTC.

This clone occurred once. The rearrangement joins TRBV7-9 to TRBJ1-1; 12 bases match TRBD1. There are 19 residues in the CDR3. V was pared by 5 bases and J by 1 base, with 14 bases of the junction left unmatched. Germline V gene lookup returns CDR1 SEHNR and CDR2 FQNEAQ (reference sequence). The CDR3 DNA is TGTGCCAGCAGCGCTAAGGGGACAGGGGGCTTTGGTGAGAACACTGAAGCTTTCTTT. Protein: CASSAKGTGGFGENTEAFF.

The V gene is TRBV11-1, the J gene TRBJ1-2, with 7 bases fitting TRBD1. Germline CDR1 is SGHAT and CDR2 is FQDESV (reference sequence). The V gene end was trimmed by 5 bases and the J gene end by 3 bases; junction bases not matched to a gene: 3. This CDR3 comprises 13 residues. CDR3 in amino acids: CASSPGTDYGYTF. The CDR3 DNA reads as TGTGCCAGCAGCCCTGGGACAGACTATGGCTACACCTTC.

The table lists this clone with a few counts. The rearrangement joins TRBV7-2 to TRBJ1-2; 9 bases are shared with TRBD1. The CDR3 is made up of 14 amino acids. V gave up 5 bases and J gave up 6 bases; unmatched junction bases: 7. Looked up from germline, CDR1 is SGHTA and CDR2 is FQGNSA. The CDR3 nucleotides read TGTGCCAGCAGCCAAGGGACAGGGTTCCATGGCTACACCTTC. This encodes CASSQGTGFHGYTF.

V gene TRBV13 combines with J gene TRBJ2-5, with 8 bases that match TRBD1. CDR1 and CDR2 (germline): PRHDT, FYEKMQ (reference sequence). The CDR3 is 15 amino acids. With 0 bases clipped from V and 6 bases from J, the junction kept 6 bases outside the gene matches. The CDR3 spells CASSLGTGVWKTQYF. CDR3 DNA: TGTGCCAGCAGCTTAGGGACAGGGGTTTGGAAGACCCAGTACTTC.

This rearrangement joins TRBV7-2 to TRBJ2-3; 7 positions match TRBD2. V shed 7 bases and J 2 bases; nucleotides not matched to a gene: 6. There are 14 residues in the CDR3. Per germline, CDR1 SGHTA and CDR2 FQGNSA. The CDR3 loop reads CASTSSGATDTQYF. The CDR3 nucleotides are TGTGCCAGCACCTCGAGCGGGGCCACAGATACGCAGTATTTT.

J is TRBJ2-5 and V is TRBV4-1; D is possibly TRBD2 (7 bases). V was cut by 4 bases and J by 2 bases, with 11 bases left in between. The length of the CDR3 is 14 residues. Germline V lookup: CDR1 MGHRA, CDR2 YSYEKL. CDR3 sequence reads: CASSLGGGQETQYF. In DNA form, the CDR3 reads TGCGCCAGCAGCCTAGGGGGGGGGCAAGAGACCCAGTACTTC.

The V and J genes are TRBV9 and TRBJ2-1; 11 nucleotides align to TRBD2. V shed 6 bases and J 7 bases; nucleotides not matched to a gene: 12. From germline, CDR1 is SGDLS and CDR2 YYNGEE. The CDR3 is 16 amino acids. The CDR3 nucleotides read TGTGCCAGCAACTCCAAGACTAGCGGGGAAAGAAATGAGCAGTTCTTC. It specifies CASNSKTSGERNEQFF.

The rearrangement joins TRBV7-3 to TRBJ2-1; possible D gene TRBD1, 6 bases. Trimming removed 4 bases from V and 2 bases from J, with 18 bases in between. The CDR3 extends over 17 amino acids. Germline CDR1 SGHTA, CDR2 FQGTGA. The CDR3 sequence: CASSSRDTHTTYNEQFF. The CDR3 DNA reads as TGTGCCAGCAGCTCCCGGGACACGCACACGACCTACAATGAGCAGTTCTTC.

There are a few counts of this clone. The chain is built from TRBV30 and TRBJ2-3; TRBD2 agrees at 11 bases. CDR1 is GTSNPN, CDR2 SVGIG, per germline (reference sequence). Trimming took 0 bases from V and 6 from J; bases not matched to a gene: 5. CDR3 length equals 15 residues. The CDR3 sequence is CAWSVLVAGGDTQYF. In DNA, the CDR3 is TGTGCCTGGAGTGTATTGGTAGCGGGGGGGGATACGCAGTATTTT.